The text below deals with one T cell receptor beta chain. Authors' processing steps: Using reference gene primer amplification, nucleated cell counts were estimated. Using immunoSEQ multiplex PCR, the repertoire was profiled, and TCRdb retains in-frame clones only, with some absent. The V and J calls and clone size are taken from that table; D and trimming were inferred from the DNA. Of 140,000 to 150,000 clones listed, just under 85% are singletons. The record originates from a study of blood T cell repertoires in COVID-19. On the study more broadly: Spain, Italy and the United States supplied samples that represented acute and convalescent COVID-19. In each case, the material was cDNA or gDNA derived from T cells, B-cell-depleted T cells, or PBMCs.

Grouping used clinical history reported by participants in a survey and questionnaire. V lost 6 bases and J lost 4; bases outside the gene matches: 4. Germline CDR1 MNHEY, CDR2 SVGAGI. The CDR3 spans 14 residues. The source of this sequence is a woman between 45 and 65 years old with acute COVID-19. V and J are TRBV6-5 and TRBJ2-3; 10 bases match TRBD2. The sequencing input was PBMCs or T cells enriched from blood (not recorded which). The CDR3 spells CASRASGRSDTQYF. In DNA, the CDR3 is TGTGCCAGCAGGGCTAGCGGGAGATCAGATACGCAGTATTTT.